A selection of T cell receptor beta chains follows, all from one sample in a study of OX40 agonist ivuxolimab in advanced cancers. The data were produced by immunoSEQ multiplex PCR, yet TCRdb's version contains in-frame clones alone and is incomplete. The table has some 96,000 clones, approximately 90% seen once. This material consisted of CD4+ or CD8+ T cells sorted from blood, taken in a trial of the OX40 agonist ivuxolimab. These receptors were taken from an adult with an advanced solid tumor such as melanoma, head and neck, liver or kidney cancer. Both conserved end residues are part of each CDR3. The D gene is left open where the match is weak. Expanded clones are given a class, and other clones once, few, many or no size at all.

V gene	clone size	D gene	J gene	CDR3 protein	CDR3 DNA
TRBV7-3	NA	NA	TRBJ2-1	CASSRSNGNEQFF	TGTGCCAGCAGCCGGTCAAACGGTAATGAGCAGTTCTTC
TRBV5-8	NA	NA	TRBJ2-3	CASSPLVATDTQYF	TGTGCCAGCAGCCCCCTCGTGGCCACAGATACGCAGTATTTT
TRBV14	NA	NA	TRBJ2-7	CASSTSWQSSYEQYF	TGTGCCAGCAGCACGTCTTGGCAGAGCTCCTACGAGCAGTACTTC
TRBV18	NA	NA	TRBJ1-5	CASSPRAGDSNQPQHF	TGTGCCAGCTCACCCCGGGCAGGGGATAGCAATCAGCCCCAGCATTTT
TRBV2	NA	NA	TRBJ2-3	CASSRAASTDTQYF	TGTGCCAGCAGTCGTGCGGCTAGCACAGATACGCAGTATTTT
TRBV5-1	once	TRBD2	TRBJ2-2	CASSPRDYLNTGELFF	TGCGCCAGCAGCCCCCGGGACTACCTGAACACCGGGGAGCTGTTTTTT
TRBV7-6	NA	TRBD1	TRBJ2-7	CASSLVGQGLNYEQYF	TGTGCCAGCAGCTTAGTGGGACAGGGGCTGAACTACGAGCAGTACTTC
TRBV28	NA	NA	TRBJ2-5	CASSTYYSDQETQYF	TGTGCCAGCAGCACATACTATAGCGACCAAGAGACCCAGTACTTC
TRBV5-4	NA	NA	TRBJ2-6	CASSLDISGANVLTF	TGTGCCAGCAGCTTGGATATCTCTGGGGCCAACGTCCTGACTTTC
TRBV6-1	NA	NA	TRBJ2-7	CASRGSLGASYEQYF	TGTGCCAGCCGAGGAAGCCTCGGGGCGTCCTACGAGCAGTACTTC
TRBV2	NA	NA	TRBJ2-1	CASSEDGLRRNEQFF	TGTGCCAGCAGTGAAGATGGCCTCCGGAGAAATGAGCAGTTCTTC
TRBV27	NA	NA	TRBJ2-3	CASSLMLSTDTQYF	TGTGCCAGCAGTTTAATGCTCAGCACAGATACGCAGTATTTT
TRBV9	NA	NA	TRBJ2-3	CASSVDLGKDTQYF	TGTGCCAGCAGCGTAGATCTGGGGAAAGATACGCAGTATTTT
TRBV19	NA	NA	TRBJ1-1	CASSPVDSQNTEAFF	TGTGCCAGTAGTCCAGTAGACAGTCAGAACACTGAAGCTTTCTTT
TRBV6-5	once	TRBD2	TRBJ2-5	CASKREGQETQYF	TGTGCCAGCAAGCGGGAGGGGCAAGAGACCCAGTACTTC
TRBV2	NA	TRBD1	TRBJ1-3	CASSLTKNGQGTGNTIYF	TGTGCCAGCAGTCTTACTAAAAACGGACAGGGGACTGGAAACACCATATATTTT
TRBV5-6	NA	NA	TRBJ1-2	CASSLTQGWVNYGYTF	TGTGCCAGCAGCTTGACCCAGGGATGGGTTAACTATGGCTACACCTTC
TRBV9	NA	TRBD2	TRBJ2-1	CASSPTSAAYNEQFF	TGTGCCAGCAGTCCGACTAGCGCGGCCTACAATGAGCAGTTCTTC
TRBV4-1	NA	TRBD2	TRBJ2-1	CASRTGLAGNNEQFF	TGCGCCAGCAGAACCGGACTAGCGGGAAACAATGAGCAGTTCTTC
TRBV15	NA	NA	TRBJ2-7	CATSSLDSLYEQYF	TGTGCCACCAGCAGTCTCGACTCACTCTACGAGCAGTACTTC
TRBV7-8	NA	NA	TRBJ2-3	CASSFGRPPPDTQYF	TGTGCCAGCAGCTTCGGGCGGCCCCCCCCAGATACGCAGTATTTT
TRBV10-3	NA	NA	TRBJ2-5	CAISEWGSQETQYF	TGTGCCATCAGTGAATGGGGGTCTCAAGAGACCCAGTACTTC
TRBV5-8	NA	NA	TRBJ1-1	CASTIRGVGGTEAFF	TGTGCCAGCACCATAAGGGGGGTTGGGGGCACTGAAGCTTTCTTT
TRBV5-6	NA	NA	TRBJ2-7	CASSLFSVSYEQYF	TGTGCCAGCAGTCTGTTCAGCGTCTCCTACGAGCAGTACTTC
TRBV6-1	NA	TRBD2	TRBJ2-3	CASSYGLADTQYF	TGTGCCAGCAGCTATGGACTAGCAGATACGCAGTATTTT
TRBV28	NA	NA	TRBJ1-2	CASTIGGKTNYGYTF	TGTGCCAGCACGATAGGGGGAAAAACTAACTATGGCTACACCTTC
TRBV7-3	NA	NA	TRBJ2-5	CASSPNGGQETQYF	TGTGCCAGCAGCCCGAACGGGGGTCAAGAGACCCAGTACTTC
TRBV18	NA	NA	TRBJ1-3	CASSPPASGNTIYF	TGTGCCAGCTCACCGCCGGCCTCTGGAAACACCATATATTTT
TRBV7-2	NA	TRBD2	TRBJ2-1	CASSLGAGVGEQFF	TGTGCCAGCAGCTTGGGAGCGGGAGTAGGTGAGCAGTTCTTC
TRBV6-1	NA	NA	TRBJ2-5	CASRPGLYETQYF	TGTGCCAGCAGGCCAGGGTTGTATGAGACCCAGTACTTC
TRBV7-9	NA	NA	TRBJ1-1	CASSLPGGTEAFF	TGTGCCAGCAGCTTGCCGGGGGGCACTGAAGCTTTCTTT
TRBV19	once	TRBD2	TRBJ2-7	CASSIDEAGEGYEQYF	TGTGCCAGTAGTATAGATGAGGCGGGAGAGGGCTACGAGCAGTACTTC
TRBV7-6	NA	NA	TRBJ2-7	CASSPPRGEEQYF	TGTGCCAGCAGCCCACCGAGGGGGGAAGAGCAGTACTTC
TRBV27	NA	TRBD1	TRBJ2-2	CASRGGTGRTGELFF	TGTGCCAGCAGGGGCGGGACAGGGAGGACCGGGGAGCTGTTTTTT
TRBV5-1	once	TRBD1	TRBJ1-2	CASRPAGGVEGYTF	TGCGCCAGCAGACCCGCAGGGGGCGTGGAGGGCTACACCTTC
TRBV18	NA	TRBD2	TRBJ2-2	CASSPEAGGGELFF	TGTGCCAGCTCCCCCGAAGCGGGAGGCGGGGAGCTGTTTTTT
TRBV5-6	NA	NA	TRBJ2-7	CASSLRTGYYEQYF	TGTGCCAGCAGCTTACGGACGGGCTACTACGAGCAGTACTTC
TRBV5-1	NA	NA	TRBJ2-2	CASSRSGPNTGELFF	TGCGCCAGCAGCCGGTCGGGACCGAACACCGGGGAGCTGTTTTTT
TRBV10-1	NA	TRBD2	TRBJ2-2	CASSSSGRTANTGELFF	TGCGCCAGCAGTTCTAGCGGGAGGACCGCGAACACCGGGGAGCTGTTTTTT
TRBV5-1	NA	NA	TRBJ2-2	CAVTYGRGELFF	TGCGCCGTAACCTACGGCCGCGGGGAGCTGTTTTTT
TRBV7-9	NA	NA	TRBJ2-7	CASSLSGYEQYF	TGTGCCAGCAGCTTAAGTGGCTACGAGCAGTACTTC
TRBV14	NA	NA	TRBJ2-2	CASSHLPASRPPGELFF	TGTGCCAGCAGCCATCTTCCTGCATCGCGTCCCCCCGGGGAGCTGTTTTTT
TRBV30	few	TRBD1	TRBJ1-5	CAWNRGSNQPQHF	TGTGCCTGGAACAGGGGCAGCAATCAGCCCCAGCATTTT
TRBV28	NA	TRBD2	TRBJ2-1	CASSHSGGSYNEQFF	TGTGCCAGCAGCCACAGCGGGGGGTCCTACAATGAGCAGTTCTTC
TRBV18	NA	NA	TRBJ2-6	CASSRVGSSGANVLTF	TGTGCCAGCTCACGGGTAGGGAGCTCTGGGGCCAACGTCCTGACTTTC
TRBV11-3	NA	NA	TRBJ2-3	CASSFGTGTDTQYF	TGTGCCAGCAGCTTCGGGACTGGCACAGATACGCAGTATTTT
TRBV2	NA	NA	TRBJ2-7	CASSEDILYEQYF	TGTGCCAGCAGTGAAGATATATTGTACGAGCAGTACTTC
TRBV19	NA	NA	TRBJ1-1	CASSTPGWGGTEAFF	TGTGCCAGTAGTACCCCGGGCTGGGGAGGAACTGAAGCTTTCTTT